This paragraph reports one T cell receptor beta chain. The record originates from a study of blood T cell repertoires in COVID-19. TCRdb's table, derived via immunoSEQ multiplex PCR, lists solely in-frame clones and lacks some. Of 250,000 to 350,000 clones in the sample, 85% to 90% were seen once. V lost 5 bases, J lost 5 bases, and 18 bases lay in between. Germline V CDR1 and CDR2: SGHAT, FQNNGV. This CDR3 spans 15 amino acids. Membership in each cohort depended on participant-reported clinical history. Before being deemed recovered, Cohort 3 donors had two negative PCRs, clearance, or symptom resolution.

The receptor was derived from a woman under 30 who had recovered from COVID-19. What was sequenced was PBMCs or T cells enriched from blood (not recorded which). The V and J genes are TRBV11-2 and TRBJ1-2; possible D gene TRBD1, 6 bases. The CDR3 DNA sequence: TGTGCCAGCAGCATCCTACAGGGATGGGAATATGGCTACACCTTC. Its protein product is CASSILQGWEYGYTF.